This TCR beta chain was sequenced in a study of blood T cell repertoires in COVID-19. Study in general: Donors in the United States, Italy and Spain gave samples during acute or convalescent COVID-19.

The CDR3 sequence is 14 residues long. Germline V gene data show CDR1 as SGHNT and CDR2 as YYREEE (reference sequence). V gave up 0 bases and J gave up 1 base, with 7 bases separating them. As originally analysed: Amplifying reference gene primers gave estimates of nucleated cell counts. The assay was immunoSEQ multiplex PCR, and TCRdb's table has in-frame clones only and misses some. The V and J calls and clone size come from that table; D and trimming were worked out from the DNA. The sample holds some 200,000 clones, roughly 79% seen once. The sequenced sample was peripheral blood. The TCR was taken from a woman aged 40 to 55 with COVID-19, enrolled during active disease. This sequence joins TRBV5-4 and TRBJ2-5; D is undetermined. CDR3 sequence reads: CASSLAAGQETQYF. The CDR3 region has the DNA TGTGCCAGCAGCTTGGCGGCAGGCCAAGAGACCCAGTACTTC.